This is a list of T cell receptor beta chains from one sample in a study of T cell responses to AZD1222 COVID-19 vaccine. The data were produced by immunoSEQ multiplex PCR, yet TCRdb's version contains in-frame clones alone and is incomplete. The sample carries approximately 130,000 clones, over 80% recorded once. Sequenced material: peripheral blood, taken on day 0 of AZD1222 vaccination. These receptors all stem from an adult in good health. CDR3s include the opening cysteine and the closing phenylalanine or tryptophan. D genes are given only for firm matches. Some rows mark clone size as missing; the rest say once, few, many or name a class of expanded clone.

v_gene: TRBV3-1/TRBV3-2; abundance: NA; d_gene: TRBD1; j_gene: TRBJ2-7; CDR3aa: CASRRTTGDEQYF; CDR3nt: TGTGCCAGCAGGAGGACGACAGGGGACGAGCAGTACTTC
v_gene: TRBV20-1; abundance: once; d_gene: NA; j_gene: TRBJ1-2; CDR3aa: CSASGDDSYGYTF; CDR3nt: TGCAGTGCTAGTGGGGATGATTCCTATGGCTACACCTTC
v_gene: TRBV29-1; abundance: once; d_gene: TRBD1; j_gene: TRBJ1-1; CDR3aa: CSGNRGKNTEAFF; CDR3nt: TGCAGCGGAAACAGGGGGAAGAACACTGAAGCTTTCTTT
v_gene: TRBV9; abundance: NA; d_gene: TRBD2; j_gene: TRBJ2-3; CDR3aa: CASSVSPSGYTDTQYF; CDR3nt: TGTGCCAGCAGCGTTTCACCTAGCGGGTACACAGATACGCAGTATTTT
v_gene: TRBV27; abundance: NA; d_gene: NA; j_gene: TRBJ1-4; CDR3aa: CASSLSPLAGGKLFF; CDR3nt: TGTGCCAGCAGTTTATCCCCGCTCGCCGGAGGAAAACTGTTTTTT
v_gene: TRBV28; abundance: NA; d_gene: NA; j_gene: TRBJ2-7; CDR3aa: CASTETGPGYEQYF; CDR3nt: TGTGCCAGCACCGAGACAGGCCCCGGTTACGAGCAGTACTTC
v_gene: TRBV12-3/TRBV12-4; abundance: NA; d_gene: NA; j_gene: TRBJ1-1; CDR3aa: CASSLRVFTEAFF; CDR3nt: TGTGCCAGCAGTTTACGGGTATTCACTGAAGCTTTCTTT
v_gene: TRBV5-6; abundance: NA; d_gene: NA; j_gene: TRBJ1-3; CDR3aa: CASSFSQSLNTIYF; CDR3nt: TGTGCCAGCAGCTTCTCCCAGTCACTAAACACCATATATTTT
v_gene: TRBV7-3; abundance: few; d_gene: NA; j_gene: TRBJ2-3; CDR3aa: CASSLFSGSTDTQYF; CDR3nt: TGTGCCAGCAGCCTCTTTAGCGGTAGCACAGATACGCAGTATTTT
v_gene: TRBV20-1; abundance: NA; d_gene: NA; j_gene: TRBJ2-3; CDR3aa: CSASSHGGPSDTQYF; CDR3nt: TGCAGTGCTAGTAGCCATGGGGGGCCGTCAGATACGCAGTATTTT
v_gene: TRBV7-2; abundance: NA; d_gene: NA; j_gene: TRBJ2-7; CDR3aa: CASSLEPQNSYEQYF; CDR3nt: TGTGCCAGCAGCTTAGAGCCACAGAATTCCTACGAGCAGTACTTC
v_gene: TRBV19; abundance: few; d_gene: TRBD1; j_gene: TRBJ1-1; CDR3aa: CASSPLGTGLMNTEAFF; CDR3nt: TGTGCCAGTAGTCCCCTCGGGACAGGCCTAATGAACACTGAAGCTTTCTTT
v_gene: TRBV7-9; abundance: once; d_gene: NA; j_gene: TRBJ2-5; CDR3aa: CASSLLSGQETQYF; CDR3nt: TGTGCCAGCAGCTTATTGTCTGGTCAAGAGACCCAGTACTTC
v_gene: TRBV29-1; abundance: once; d_gene: NA; j_gene: TRBJ1-3; CDR3aa: CSVAGPPADYSGNTIYF; CDR3nt: TGCAGCGTTGCGGGACCTCCAGCTGACTACTCTGGAAACACCATATATTTT
v_gene: TRBV4-1; abundance: once; d_gene: NA; j_gene: TRBJ1-1; CDR3aa: CASSPEPNMNTEAFF; CDR3nt: TGCGCCAGCAGCCCGGAACCCAACATGAACACTGAAGCTTTCTTT
v_gene: TRBV19; abundance: NA; d_gene: TRBD2; j_gene: TRBJ2-5; CDR3aa: CASSSGTSLPRTQYF; CDR3nt: TGTGCCAGTAGTAGTGGGACTAGCTTGCCGAGGACCCAGTACTTC
v_gene: TRBV30; abundance: NA; d_gene: NA; j_gene: TRBJ1-5; CDR3aa: CAWSEFGDQPQHF; CDR3nt: TGTGCCTGGAGTGAATTTGGCGATCAGCCCCAGCATTTT
v_gene: TRBV18; abundance: NA; d_gene: NA; j_gene: TRBJ1-1; CDR3aa: CASSPTPDPPPTEAFF; CDR3nt: TGTGCCAGCTCACCGACTCCAGATCCCCCCCCCACTGAAGCTTTCTTT
v_gene: TRBV25-1; abundance: NA; d_gene: TRBD1; j_gene: TRBJ1-2; CDR3aa: CASRGQGAYGYTF; CDR3nt: TGTGCCAGCAGGGGACAGGGGGCGTATGGCTACACCTTC
v_gene: TRBV15; abundance: NA; d_gene: NA; j_gene: TRBJ2-7; CDR3aa: CATSRSLAYEQYF; CDR3nt: TGTGCCACCAGCAGAAGTCTAGCGTACGAGCAGTACTTC
v_gene: TRBV5-1; abundance: NA; d_gene: TRBD1; j_gene: TRBJ2-1; CDR3aa: CASSTDRVFEQFF; CDR3nt: TGCGCCAGCAGCACTGACAGGGTGTTTGAGCAGTTCTTC
v_gene: TRBV7-7; abundance: NA; d_gene: TRBD2; j_gene: TRBJ2-3; CDR3aa: CASSARLAGEGGTDTQYF; CDR3nt: TGTGCCAGCAGCGCCAGACTAGCGGGAGAGGGGGGCACAGATACGCAGTATTTT
v_gene: TRBV23-1; abundance: NA; d_gene: NA; j_gene: TRBJ2-4; CDR3aa: CASTPRDIVNLGKNIQYF; CDR3nt: TGCGCCAGCACCCCCCGGGACATAGTCAACCTCGGCAAAAACATTCAGTACTTC
v_gene: TRBV18; abundance: NA; d_gene: TRBD2; j_gene: TRBJ2-1; CDR3aa: CASSRGTSGAYNEQFF; CDR3nt: TGTGCCAGCTCACGCGGGACTAGCGGAGCGTACAATGAGCAGTTCTTC
v_gene: TRBV12-5; abundance: few; d_gene: NA; j_gene: TRBJ2-3; CDR3aa: CASSSLWADTQYF; CDR3nt: TGTGCTAGTTCATCGTTGTGGGCAGATACGCAGTATTTT
v_gene: TRBV10-3; abundance: NA; d_gene: TRBD2; j_gene: TRBJ2-1; CDR3aa: CAISAGLAGANEQFF; CDR3nt: TGTGCCATCAGTGCGGGACTAGCGGGAGCCAATGAGCAGTTCTTC
v_gene: TRBV6-5; abundance: NA; d_gene: NA; j_gene: TRBJ2-7; CDR3aa: CASSYSTRDEQYF; CDR3nt: TGTGCCAGCAGTTACTCGACCCGGGACGAGCAGTACTTC
v_gene: TRBV5-1; abundance: NA; d_gene: NA; j_gene: TRBJ2-1; CDR3aa: CASSYTRYNEQFF; CDR3nt: TGCGCCAGCAGCTATACTAGGTACAATGAGCAGTTCTTC
v_gene: TRBV7-2; abundance: NA; d_gene: NA; j_gene: TRBJ2-5; CDR3aa: CASSLERQTQYF; CDR3nt: TGTGCCAGCAGCTTAGAGCGACAGACCCAGTACTTC
v_gene: TRBV5-8; abundance: NA; d_gene: NA; j_gene: TRBJ1-1; CDR3aa: CASSLANRLNTEAFF; CDR3nt: TGTGCCAGCAGCTTGGCCAACAGGTTGAACACTGAAGCTTTCTTT
v_gene: TRBV21-1; abundance: NA; d_gene: NA; j_gene: TRBJ2-7; CDR3aa: CASSNAQGSSSYEQYF; CDR3nt: TGTGCCAGCAGCAATGCACAGGGATCCTCCTCCTACGAGCAGTACTTC
v_gene: TRBV5-1; abundance: NA; d_gene: NA; j_gene: TRBJ2-1; CDR3aa: CASSQGPMDEQFF; CDR3nt: TGCGCCAGCAGCCAAGGACCGATGGATGAGCAGTTCTTC
v_gene: TRBV7-8; abundance: NA; d_gene: NA; j_gene: TRBJ2-1; CDR3aa: CASSLRGRGDEQFF; CDR3nt: TGTGCCAGCAGCTTGCGAGGGCGCGGCGATGAGCAGTTCTTC
v_gene: TRBV27; abundance: NA; d_gene: NA; j_gene: TRBJ1-1; CDR3aa: CASSPSRWRNTEAFF; CDR3nt: TGTGCCAGCAGTCCATCCAGGTGGCGGAACACTGAAGCTTTCTTT
v_gene: TRBV18; abundance: NA; d_gene: TRBD1; j_gene: TRBJ2-7; CDR3aa: CASSPPGTGSYEQYF; CDR3nt: TGTGCCAGCTCACCACCCGGGACAGGTTCCTACGAGCAGTACTTC
v_gene: TRBV2; abundance: NA; d_gene: TRBD1; j_gene: TRBJ1-2; CDR3aa: CASSVTGVTGYTF; CDR3nt: TGTGCCAGCAGTGTCACAGGGGTAACTGGCTACACCTTC
v_gene: TRBV10-3; abundance: NA; d_gene: TRBD1; j_gene: TRBJ1-3; CDR3aa: CASLDRGALSSGNTIYF; CDR3nt: TGTGCCTCACTGGACAGGGGCGCTCTGAGCTCTGGAAACACCATATATTTT
v_gene: TRBV9; abundance: NA; d_gene: NA; j_gene: TRBJ2-2; CDR3aa: CASSVADYTGELFF; CDR3nt: TGTGCCAGCAGCGTAGCGGACTACACCGGGGAGCTGTTTTTT
v_gene: TRBV10-3; abundance: once; d_gene: NA; j_gene: TRBJ2-7; CDR3aa: CAIMGTTSYEQYF; CDR3nt: TGTGCCATCATGGGGACGACCTCCTACGAGCAGTACTTC
v_gene: TRBV5-1; abundance: NA; d_gene: TRBD2; j_gene: TRBJ2-2; CDR3aa: CASSDEVAGGTGELFF; CDR3nt: TGCGCCAGCAGCGACGAAGTAGCGGGAGGTACCGGGGAGCTGTTTTTT